A selection of T cell receptor beta chains follows, all from one sample in a study of early T cells in non-severe SARS-CoV-2 infection. TCRdb itself ran the 5' RACE reads through MiXCR, one entry per CDR3 protein. This sample has tens of thousands of distinct CDR3 sequences, with 9% to 15% found just once. Sequencing was performed on whole blood. The receptors were gathered from an adult who was a healthcare worker with PCR-confirmed SARS-CoV-2 infection or an uninfected control (not recorded which). CDR3s include the opening cysteine and the closing phenylalanine or tryptophan. Fields, in order: D gene, J gene, clone size, CDR3 length, V gene, CDR3 protein, CDR3 DNA. A D gene is named only where the DNA matches it firmly. Expanded clones are given a class, and other clones once, few, many or no size at all.

D: TRBD2; J: TRBJ2-3; size: NA; length: 16; V: TRBV10-3; CDR3: CAISESLAGEKDTQYF; DNA: TGTGCCATCAGTGAGTCACTAGCGGGAGAGAAAGATACGCAGTATTTT
D: TRBD1; J: TRBJ2-7; size: NA; length: 14; V: TRBV18; CDR3: CASSPQSDRDEQYF; DNA: TGTGCCAGCTCACCACAGAGCGACAGGGACGAGCAGTACTTC
D: NA; J: TRBJ2-1; size: NA; length: 15; V: TRBV3-1; CDR3: CASTRLGGSYNEQFF; DNA: TGTGCCAGCACCCGATTAGGGGGCTCCTACAATGAGCAGTTCTTC
D: TRBD1; J: TRBJ2-7; size: few; length: 14; V: TRBV7-3; CDR3: CASSKQGAGYEQYF; DNA: TGTGCCAGCAGCAAACAGGGGGCGGGATACGAGCAGTACTTC
D: NA; J: TRBJ2-1; size: few; length: 15; V: TRBV7-9; CDR3: CASSSWNSSYNEQFF; DNA: TGTGCCAGCAGCTCCTGGAACAGCTCCTACAATGAGCAGTTCTTC
D: TRBD2; J: TRBJ2-7; size: many; length: 15; V: TRBV7-2; CDR3: CASSLMTSGIFEQYF; DNA: TGTGCCAGCAGCTTAATGACTAGCGGGATCTTTGAGCAGTACTTC
D: NA; J: TRBJ2-7; size: NA; length: 14; V: TRBV3-1; CDR3: CASSQIRGGYEQYF; DNA: TGTGCCAGCAGCCAAATTAGGGGCGGCTACGAGCAGTACTTC
D: NA; J: TRBJ2-1; size: few; length: 15; V: TRBV4-3; CDR3: CASSQSGLLFNEQFF; DNA: TGCGCCAGCAGCCAATCGGGACTCCTCTTCAATGAGCAGTTCTTC
D: NA; J: TRBJ2-7; size: many; length: 12; V: TRBV20-1; CDR3: CSAPEGNYEQYF; DNA: TGCAGTGCCCCTGAGGGGAACTACGAGCAGTACTTC
D: TRBD2; J: TRBJ2-3; size: few; length: 14; V: TRBV4-2; CDR3: CASSQAGATDTQYF; DNA: TGTGCCAGCAGCCAGGCGGGAGCCACAGATACGCAGTATTTT
D: NA; J: TRBJ2-7; size: many; length: 15; V: TRBV12-3/TRBV12-4; CDR3: CASSADPGLLYEQYF; DNA: TGTGCCAGCAGTGCAGACCCGGGACTCCTCTACGAGCAGTACTTC
D: NA; J: TRBJ2-1; size: NA; length: 16; V: TRBV24-1; CDR3: CATSDPQRSSYNEQFF; DNA: TGTGCCACCAGTGACCCCCAACGGTCGTCGTACAATGAGCAGTTCTTC
D: NA; J: TRBJ1-1; size: few; length: 14; V: TRBV27; CDR3: CASSSIGDYTEAFF; DNA: TGTGCCAGCAGCTCCATTGGGGACTACACTGAAGCTTTCTTT
D: TRBD1; J: TRBJ1-2; size: few; length: 11; V: TRBV20-1; CDR3: CGKQGNYGYTF; DNA: TGCGGAAAACAGGGGAACTATGGCTACACCTTC
D: NA; J: TRBJ2-4; size: few; length: 16; V: TRBV19; CDR3: CATRNTFYQAKNIQYF; DNA: TGTGCCACCCGCAACACATTCTACCAAGCCAAAAACATTCAGTACTTC
D: NA; J: TRBJ2-7; size: NA; length: 15; V: TRBV6-5; CDR3: CASSKTSPRVYEQYF; DNA: TGTGCCAGCAGTAAAACATCGCCCAGGGTCTACGAGCAGTACTTC
D: NA; J: TRBJ2-4; size: few; length: 17; V: TRBV5-5; CDR3: CASSPRTDPLAKNIQYF; DNA: TGTGCCAGCAGCCCGCGGACGGATCCCTTAGCCAAAAACATTCAGTACTTC
D: TRBD2; J: TRBJ2-1; size: many; length: 15; V: TRBV6-6; CDR3: CASSQGLAEYNEQFF; DNA: TGTGCCAGCAGTCAGGGACTAGCGGAATACAATGAGCAGTTCTTC
D: TRBD1; J: TRBJ2-7; size: few; length: 14; V: TRBV28; CDR3: CASSSGQDSGLPNF; DNA: TGTGCCAGCAGTTCGGGACAGGACTCAGGGCTTCCTAACTTC
D: NA; J: TRBJ1-3; size: many; length: 17; V: TRBV9; CDR3: CASSPSWPGVSGNTIYF; DNA: TGTGCCAGCAGCCCCTCCTGGCCGGGAGTCTCTGGAAACACCATATATTTT
D: TRBD2; J: TRBJ2-7; size: few; length: 11; V: TRBV20-1; CDR3: CSAPTLGLAYF; DNA: TGCAGTGCTCCCACCTTAGGACTAGCCTACTTC
D: NA; J: TRBJ2-5; size: few; length: 13; V: TRBV7-9; CDR3: CASSWSAQETQYF; DNA: TGTGCCAGCAGCTGGAGCGCTCAAGAGACCCAGTACTTC
D: TRBD1; J: TRBJ1-1; size: few; length: 14; V: TRBV19; CDR3: CASSRDRVNTEAFF; DNA: TGTGCCAGTAGTCGAGACAGGGTCAACACTGAAGCTTTCTTT
D: NA; J: TRBJ2-3; size: many; length: 17; V: TRBV9; CDR3: CASSSQFGGRHTDTQYF; DNA: TGTGCCAGCAGCTCCCAGTTTGGCGGACGCCACACAGATACGCAGTATTTT
D: TRBD1; J: TRBJ2-5; size: few; length: 13; V: TRBV19; CDR3: CASSTTGSPTQYF; DNA: TGTGCCAGTAGTACGACAGGGTCCCCGACCCAGTACTTC
D: TRBD2; J: TRBJ2-2; size: few; length: 16; V: TRBV12-3/TRBV12-4; CDR3: CASSHQREYYTGELFF; DNA: TGTGCCAGCAGTCACCAGCGGGAGTACTACACCGGGGAGCTGTTTTTT
D: NA; J: TRBJ1-1; size: many; length: 16; V: TRBV2; CDR3: CASSPTISRMRTEAFF; DNA: TGTGCCAGCAGTCCCACGATCTCGAGGATGAGAACTGAAGCTTTCTTT
D: NA; J: TRBJ2-2; size: few; length: 17; V: TRBV20-1; CDR3: CSARPPGSRANTGELFF; DNA: TGCAGTGCTAGACCCCCCGGGAGCCGAGCGAACACCGGGGAGCTGTTTTTT
D: NA; J: TRBJ1-1; size: many; length: 13; V: TRBV5-1; CDR3: CASSLLGGTEAFF; DNA: TGCGCCAGCAGCTTGTTGGGGGGGACTGAAGCTTTCTTT
D: TRBD1; J: TRBJ1-2; size: NA; length: 13; V: TRBV18; CDR3: CASSPDRSSGYTF; DNA: TGTGCCAGCTCACCGGACAGGTCGTCGGGCTACACCTTC
D: TRBD2; J: TRBJ2-1; size: many; length: 14; V: TRBV20-1; CDR3: CSAPDAGGYNEQFF; DNA: TGCAGTGCTCCCGACGCGGGAGGGTACAATGAGCAGTTCTTC
D: TRBD1; J: TRBJ1-3; size: NA; length: 16; V: TRBV20-1; CDR3: CSARDNAGGSGNTIYF; DNA: TGCAGTGCTAGAGATAATGCAGGGGGCTCTGGAAACACCATATATTTT
D: TRBD2; J: TRBJ2-7; size: many; length: 15; V: TRBV5-1; CDR3: CASSLGTTSGNEQYF; DNA: TGCGCCAGCAGCTTGGGAACGACTAGCGGAAACGAGCAGTACTTC
D: TRBD2; J: TRBJ2-7; size: NA; length: 15; V: TRBV20-1; CDR3: CSARDLTSGNYEQYF; DNA: TGCAGTGCTAGAGACTTGACTAGCGGGAACTACGAGCAGTACTTC
D: NA; J: TRBJ2-5; size: NA; length: 13; V: TRBV18; CDR3: CASSRSTGETQYF; DNA: TGTGCCAGCTCAAGGAGTACCGGAGAGACCCAGTACTTC